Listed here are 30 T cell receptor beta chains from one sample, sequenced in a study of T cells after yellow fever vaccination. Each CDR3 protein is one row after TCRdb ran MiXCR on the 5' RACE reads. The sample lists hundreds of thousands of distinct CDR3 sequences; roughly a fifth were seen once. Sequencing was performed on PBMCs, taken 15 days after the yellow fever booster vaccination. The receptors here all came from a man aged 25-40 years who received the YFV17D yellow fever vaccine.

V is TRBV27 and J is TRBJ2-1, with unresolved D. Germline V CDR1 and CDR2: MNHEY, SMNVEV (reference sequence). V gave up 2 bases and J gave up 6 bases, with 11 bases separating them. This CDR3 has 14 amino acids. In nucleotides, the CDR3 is TGTGCCAGCAGTTTAGGGCTAGGAAGCAATGAGCAGTTCTTC. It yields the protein CASSLGLGSNEQFF.

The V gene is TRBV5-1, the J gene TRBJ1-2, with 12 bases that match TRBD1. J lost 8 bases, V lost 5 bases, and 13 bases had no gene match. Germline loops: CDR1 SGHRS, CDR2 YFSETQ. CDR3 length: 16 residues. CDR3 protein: CASRHSPGQGADGYTF. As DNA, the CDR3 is TGCGCCAGCAGGCATTCGCCGGGACAGGGGGCTGACGGCTACACCTTC.

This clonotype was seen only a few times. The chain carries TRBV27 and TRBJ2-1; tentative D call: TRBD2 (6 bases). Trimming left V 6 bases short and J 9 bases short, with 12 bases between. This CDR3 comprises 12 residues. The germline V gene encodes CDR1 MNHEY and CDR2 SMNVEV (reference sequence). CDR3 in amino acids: CASSRLGTEQFF. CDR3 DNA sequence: TGTGCCAGCAGCAGACTAGGAACTGAGCAGTTCTTC.

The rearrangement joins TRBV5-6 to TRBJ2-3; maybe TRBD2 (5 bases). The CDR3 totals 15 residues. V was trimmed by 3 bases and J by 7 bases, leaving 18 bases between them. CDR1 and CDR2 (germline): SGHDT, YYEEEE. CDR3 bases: TGTGCCAGCAGCTCTCTTACGGAGGCGCAAAATACGCAGTATTTT. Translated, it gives CASSSLTEAQNTQYF. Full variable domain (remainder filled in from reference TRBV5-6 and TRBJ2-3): DAGVTQSPTHLIKTRGQQVTLRCSPKSGHDTVSWYQQALGQGPQFIFQYYEEEERQRGNFPDRFSGHQFPNYSSELNVNALLLGDSALYLCASSSLTEAQNTQYFGPGTRLTVL.

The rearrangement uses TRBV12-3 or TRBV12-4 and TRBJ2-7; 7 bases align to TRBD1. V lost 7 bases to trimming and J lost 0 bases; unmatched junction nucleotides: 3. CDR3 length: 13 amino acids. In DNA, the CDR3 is TGTGCCAGCATGACAGGGAGCTCCTACGAGCAGTACTTC. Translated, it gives CASMTGSSYEQYF.

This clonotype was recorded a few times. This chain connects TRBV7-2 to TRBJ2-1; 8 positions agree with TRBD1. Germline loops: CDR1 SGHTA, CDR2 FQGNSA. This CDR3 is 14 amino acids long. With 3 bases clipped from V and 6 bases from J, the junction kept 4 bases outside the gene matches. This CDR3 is CASSFQGARNEQFF. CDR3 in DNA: TGTGCCAGCAGCTTTCAGGGGGCGCGCAATGAGCAGTTCTTC.

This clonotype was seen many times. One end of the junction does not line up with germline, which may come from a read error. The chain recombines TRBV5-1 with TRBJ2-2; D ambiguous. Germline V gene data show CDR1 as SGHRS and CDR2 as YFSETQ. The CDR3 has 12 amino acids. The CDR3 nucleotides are TGTGCCAGCAGCTTCGATACCGGGGAGCTGTTTTTT. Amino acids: CASSFDTGELFF. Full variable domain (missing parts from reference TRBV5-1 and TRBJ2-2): KAGVTQTPRYLIKTRGQQVTLSCSPISGHRSVSWYQQTPGQGLQFLFEYFSETQRNKGNFPGRFSGRQFSNSRSEMNVSTLELGDSALYLCASSFDTGELFFGEGSRLTVL.

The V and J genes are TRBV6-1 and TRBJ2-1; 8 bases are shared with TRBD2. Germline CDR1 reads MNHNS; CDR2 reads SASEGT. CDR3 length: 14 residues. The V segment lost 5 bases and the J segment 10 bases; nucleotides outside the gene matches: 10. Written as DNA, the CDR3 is TGTGCCAGCAGTAGCACTAGCGGAGGGCAGGAGCAGTTCTTC. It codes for CASSSTSGGQEQFF.

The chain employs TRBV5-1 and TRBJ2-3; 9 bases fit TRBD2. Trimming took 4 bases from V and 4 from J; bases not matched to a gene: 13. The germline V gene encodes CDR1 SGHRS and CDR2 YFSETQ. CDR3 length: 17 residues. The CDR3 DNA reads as TGCGCCAGCAGCGCATTGTGGCGGGAGGGCCGTCCAGATACGCAGTATTTT. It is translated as CASSALWREGRPDTQYF.

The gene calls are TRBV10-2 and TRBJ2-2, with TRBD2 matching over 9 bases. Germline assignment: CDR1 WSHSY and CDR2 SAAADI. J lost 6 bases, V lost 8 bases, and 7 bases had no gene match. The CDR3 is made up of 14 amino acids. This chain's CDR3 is CASLLAGKAGELFF. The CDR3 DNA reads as TGCGCCAGCCTCCTAGCGGGAAAGGCCGGGGAGCTGTTTTTT.

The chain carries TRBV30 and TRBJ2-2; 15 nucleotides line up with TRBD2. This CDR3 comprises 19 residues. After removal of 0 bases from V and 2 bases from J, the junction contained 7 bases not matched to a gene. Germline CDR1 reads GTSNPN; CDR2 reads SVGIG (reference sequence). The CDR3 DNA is TGTGCCTGGAGTGTTCGGACTAGCGGGAGGGCCAGTAACACCGGGGAGCTGTTTTTT. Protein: CAWSVRTSGRASNTGELFF.

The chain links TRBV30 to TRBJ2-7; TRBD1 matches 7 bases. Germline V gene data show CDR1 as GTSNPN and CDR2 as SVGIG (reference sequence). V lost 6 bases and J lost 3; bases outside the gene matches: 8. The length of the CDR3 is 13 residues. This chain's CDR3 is CACSGTDYYEQYF. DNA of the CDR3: TGTGCCTGCTCCGGGACAGACTACTACGAGCAGTACTTC.

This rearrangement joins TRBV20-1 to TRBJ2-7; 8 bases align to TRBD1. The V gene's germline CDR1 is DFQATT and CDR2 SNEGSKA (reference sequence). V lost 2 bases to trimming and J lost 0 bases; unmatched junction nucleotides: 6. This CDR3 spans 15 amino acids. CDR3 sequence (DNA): TGCAGTGCTAGAAAGACAGGGGAAAGCTCCTACGAGCAGTACTTC. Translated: CSARKTGESSYEQYF.

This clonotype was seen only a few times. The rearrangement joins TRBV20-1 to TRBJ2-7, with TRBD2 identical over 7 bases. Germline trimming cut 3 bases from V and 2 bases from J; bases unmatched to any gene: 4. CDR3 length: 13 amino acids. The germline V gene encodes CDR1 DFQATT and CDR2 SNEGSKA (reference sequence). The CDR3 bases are TGCAGTGCTAGTTATCTAGCGGCCTACGAGCAGTACTTC. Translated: CSASYLAAYEQYF.

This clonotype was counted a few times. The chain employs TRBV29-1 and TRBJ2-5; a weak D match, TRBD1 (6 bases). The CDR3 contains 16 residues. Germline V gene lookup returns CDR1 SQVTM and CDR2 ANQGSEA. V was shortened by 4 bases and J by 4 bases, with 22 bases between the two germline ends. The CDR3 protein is CSVGGGPQLLPETQYF. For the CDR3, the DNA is TGCAGCGTTGGAGGGGGTCCCCAACTCCTCCCAGAGACCCAGTACTTC.

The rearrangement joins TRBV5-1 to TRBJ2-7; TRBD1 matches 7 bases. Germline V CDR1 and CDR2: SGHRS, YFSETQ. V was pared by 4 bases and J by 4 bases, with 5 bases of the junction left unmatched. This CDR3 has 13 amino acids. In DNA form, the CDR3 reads TGCGCCAGCAGCGTGGGACAGTCTTACGAGCAGTACTTC. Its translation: CASSVGQSYEQYF. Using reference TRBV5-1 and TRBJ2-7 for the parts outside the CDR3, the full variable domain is KAGVTQTPRYLIKTRGQQVTLSCSPISGHRSVSWYQQTPGQGLQFLFEYFSETQRNKGNFPGRFSGRQFSNSRSEMNVSTLELGDSALYLCASSVGQSYEQYFGPGTRLTVT.

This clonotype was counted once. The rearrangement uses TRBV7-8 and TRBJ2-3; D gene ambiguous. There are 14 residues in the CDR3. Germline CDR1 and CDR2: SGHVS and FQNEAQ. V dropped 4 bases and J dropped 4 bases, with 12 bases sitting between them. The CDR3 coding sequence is TGTGCCAGCAGCTGGTTCAGTAGCCCAGATACGCAGTATTTT. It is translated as CASSWFSSPDTQYF.

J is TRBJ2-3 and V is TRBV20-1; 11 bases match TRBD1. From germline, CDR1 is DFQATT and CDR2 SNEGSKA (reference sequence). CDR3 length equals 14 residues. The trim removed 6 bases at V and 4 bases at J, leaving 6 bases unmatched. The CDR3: CSAQGQGGSDTQYF. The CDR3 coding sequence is TGCAGTGCCCAGGGACAGGGGGGTTCAGATACGCAGTATTTT.

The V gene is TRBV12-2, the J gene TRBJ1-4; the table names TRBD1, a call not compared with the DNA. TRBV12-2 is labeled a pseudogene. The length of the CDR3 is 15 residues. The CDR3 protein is CASRLPGSGYEKLFF. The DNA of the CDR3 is TGTGCAAGTCGCCTCCCCGGGTCGGGATACGAAAAACTGTTTTTT.

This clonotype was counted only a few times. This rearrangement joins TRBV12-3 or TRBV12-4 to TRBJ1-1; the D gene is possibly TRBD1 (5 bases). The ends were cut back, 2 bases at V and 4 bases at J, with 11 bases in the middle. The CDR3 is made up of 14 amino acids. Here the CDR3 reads CASSLRDRGTEAFF. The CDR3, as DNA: TGTGCCAGCAGTTTAAGGGACCGGGGCACTGAAGCTTTCTTT.

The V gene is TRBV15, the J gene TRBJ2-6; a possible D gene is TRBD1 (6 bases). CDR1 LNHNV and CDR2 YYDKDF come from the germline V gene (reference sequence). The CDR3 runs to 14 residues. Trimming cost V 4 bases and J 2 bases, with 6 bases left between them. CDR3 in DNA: TGTGCCACCAGCACAGGGGCTGGGGCCAACGTCCTGACTTTC. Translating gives CATSTGAGANVLTF.

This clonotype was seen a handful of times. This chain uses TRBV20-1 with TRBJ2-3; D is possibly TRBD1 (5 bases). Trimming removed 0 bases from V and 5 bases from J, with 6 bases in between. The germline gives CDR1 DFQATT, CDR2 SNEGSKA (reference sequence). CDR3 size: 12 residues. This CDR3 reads CSARDQGDTQYF. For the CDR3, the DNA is TGCAGTGCTAGAGATCAGGGAGATACGCAGTATTTT.

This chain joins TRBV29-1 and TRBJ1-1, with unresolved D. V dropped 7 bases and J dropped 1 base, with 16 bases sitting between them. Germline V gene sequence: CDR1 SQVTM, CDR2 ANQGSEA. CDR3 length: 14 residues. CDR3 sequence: CSALPGPGNTEAFF. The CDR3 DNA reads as TGCAGCGCACTTCCGGGCCCAGGGAACACTGAAGCTTTCTTT.

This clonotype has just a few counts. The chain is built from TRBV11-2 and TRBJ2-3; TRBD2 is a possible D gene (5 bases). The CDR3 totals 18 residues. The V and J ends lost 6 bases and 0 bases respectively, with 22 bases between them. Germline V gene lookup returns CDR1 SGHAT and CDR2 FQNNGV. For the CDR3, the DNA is TGTGCCAGCAGTTCCCAAACGCGGACTCCCTCTAGCACAGATACGCAGTATTTT. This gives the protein CASSSQTRTPSSTDTQYF.

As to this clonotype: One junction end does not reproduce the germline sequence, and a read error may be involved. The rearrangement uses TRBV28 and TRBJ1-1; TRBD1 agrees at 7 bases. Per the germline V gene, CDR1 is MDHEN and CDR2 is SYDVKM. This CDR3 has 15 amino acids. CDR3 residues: CASSLVSDRATEGFF. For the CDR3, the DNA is TGTGCCAGCAGTTTAGTAAGTGACAGGGCCACTGAAGGTTTCTTT.

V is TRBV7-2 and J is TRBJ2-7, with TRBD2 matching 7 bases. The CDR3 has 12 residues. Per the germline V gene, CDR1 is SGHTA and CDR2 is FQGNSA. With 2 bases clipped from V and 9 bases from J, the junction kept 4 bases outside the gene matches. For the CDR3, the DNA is TGTGCCAGCAGCTTAACCTGGGAGGGGCAGTACTTC. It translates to CASSLTWEGQYF.

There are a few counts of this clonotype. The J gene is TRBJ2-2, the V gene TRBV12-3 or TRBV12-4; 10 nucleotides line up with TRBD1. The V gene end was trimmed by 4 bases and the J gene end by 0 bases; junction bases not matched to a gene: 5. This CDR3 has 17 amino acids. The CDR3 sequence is CASSSLGTGANTGELFF. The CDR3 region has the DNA TGTGCCAGCAGTTCCCTAGGGACAGGGGCGAACACCGGGGAGCTGTTTTTT.

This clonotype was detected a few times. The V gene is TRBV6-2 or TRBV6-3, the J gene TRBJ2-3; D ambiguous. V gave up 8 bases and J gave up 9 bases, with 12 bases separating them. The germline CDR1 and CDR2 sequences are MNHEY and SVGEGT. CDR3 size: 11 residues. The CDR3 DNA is TGTGCCAGCGGTCAAAGGTACACGCAGTATTTT. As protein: CASGQRYTQYF.

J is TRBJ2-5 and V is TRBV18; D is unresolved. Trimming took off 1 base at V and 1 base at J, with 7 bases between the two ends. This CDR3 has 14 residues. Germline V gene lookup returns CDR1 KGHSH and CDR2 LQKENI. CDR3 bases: TGTGCCAGCTCACCACTCACTTCCCAAGAGACCCAGTACTTC. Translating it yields CASSPLTSQETQYF.

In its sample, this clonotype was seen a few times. CDR3 sequence reads: CASSLSQQNTGELFF. The CDR3 bases are TGCGCCAGCAGCTTGTCGCAGCAGAACACCGGGGAGCTGTTTTTT. This sequence joins TRBV5-1 and TRBJ2-2; D remains unclear. The CDR3 consists of 15 residues. Trimming stripped 1 base from V and 1 base from J, with 8 bases between. Germline V CDR1 and CDR2: SGHRS, YFSETQ.